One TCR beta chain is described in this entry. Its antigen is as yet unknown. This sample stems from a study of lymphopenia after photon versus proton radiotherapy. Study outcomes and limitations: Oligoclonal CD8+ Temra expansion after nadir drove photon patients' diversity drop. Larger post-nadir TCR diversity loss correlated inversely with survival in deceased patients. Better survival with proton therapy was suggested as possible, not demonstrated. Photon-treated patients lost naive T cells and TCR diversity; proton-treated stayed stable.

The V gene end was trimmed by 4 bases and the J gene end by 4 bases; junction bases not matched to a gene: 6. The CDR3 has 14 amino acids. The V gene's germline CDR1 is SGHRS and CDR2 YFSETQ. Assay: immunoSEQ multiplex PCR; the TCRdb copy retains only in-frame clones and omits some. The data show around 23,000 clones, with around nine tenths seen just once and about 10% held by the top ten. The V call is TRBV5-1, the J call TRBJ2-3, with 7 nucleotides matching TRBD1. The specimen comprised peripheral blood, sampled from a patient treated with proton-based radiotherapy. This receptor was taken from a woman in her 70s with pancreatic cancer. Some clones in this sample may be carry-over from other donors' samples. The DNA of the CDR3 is TGCGCCAGCAGCCATGGACAGGTCTCAGATACGCAGTATTTT. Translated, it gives CASSHGQVSDTQYF.